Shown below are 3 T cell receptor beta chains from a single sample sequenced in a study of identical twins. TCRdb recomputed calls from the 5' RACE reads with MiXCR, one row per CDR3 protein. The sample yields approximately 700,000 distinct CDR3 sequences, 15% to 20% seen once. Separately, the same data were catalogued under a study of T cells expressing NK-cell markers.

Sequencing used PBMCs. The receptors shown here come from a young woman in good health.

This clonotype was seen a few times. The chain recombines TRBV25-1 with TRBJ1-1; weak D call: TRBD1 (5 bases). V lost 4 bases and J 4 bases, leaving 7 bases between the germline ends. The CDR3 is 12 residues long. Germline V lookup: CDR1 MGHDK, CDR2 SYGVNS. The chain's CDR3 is CASSGGLTEAFF. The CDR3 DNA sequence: TGTGCCAGCAGTGGGGGCCTCACTGAAGCTTTCTTT.

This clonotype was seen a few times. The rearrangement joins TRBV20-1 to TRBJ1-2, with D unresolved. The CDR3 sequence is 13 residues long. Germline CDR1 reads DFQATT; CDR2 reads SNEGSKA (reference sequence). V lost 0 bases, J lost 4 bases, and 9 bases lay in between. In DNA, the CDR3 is TGCAGTGCTAGAGATGCGGCATCCTATGGCTACACCTTC. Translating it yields CSARDAASYGYTF.

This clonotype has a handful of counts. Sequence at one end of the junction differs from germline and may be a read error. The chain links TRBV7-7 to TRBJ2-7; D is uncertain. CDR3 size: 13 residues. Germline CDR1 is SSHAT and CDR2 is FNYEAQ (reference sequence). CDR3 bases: TGTGCTAGCAGCCAGGACCCTGGAAACGAGCAGTACTTC. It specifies CASSQDPGNEQYF.